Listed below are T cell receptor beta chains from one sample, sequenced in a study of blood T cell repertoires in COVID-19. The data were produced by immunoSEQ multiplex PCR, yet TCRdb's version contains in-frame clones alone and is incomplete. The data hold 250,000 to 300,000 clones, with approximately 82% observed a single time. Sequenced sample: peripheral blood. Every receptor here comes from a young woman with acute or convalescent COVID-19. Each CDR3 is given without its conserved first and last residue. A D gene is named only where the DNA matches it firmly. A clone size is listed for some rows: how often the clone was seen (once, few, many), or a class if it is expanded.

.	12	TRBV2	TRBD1	ASSEPDRDYEQY
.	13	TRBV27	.	ASGLPSSFTVIQY
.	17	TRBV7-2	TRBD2	ASSLMPSGRRRGTDTQY
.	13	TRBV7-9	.	ASSLVDSTLHEQY
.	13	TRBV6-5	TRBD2	ASRPGLAVSYEQY
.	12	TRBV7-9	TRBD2	ASSLPAGGNEQY
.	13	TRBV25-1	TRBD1	ASSGGTVGDEKLF
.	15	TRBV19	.	ASSKALDSLSNYGYT
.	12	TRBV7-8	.	ASTFLGRNYEQY
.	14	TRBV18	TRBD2	ASSIRSGRSTDTQY
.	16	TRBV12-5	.	ASGLRLPLGAPNTEAF
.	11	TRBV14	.	ASSSTGTYGYT
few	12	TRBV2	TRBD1	ASSVRQGNEKLF
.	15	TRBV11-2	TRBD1	ASSLGTGGWGNYGYT
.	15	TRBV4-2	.	ASSQDPGGYSYNEQF
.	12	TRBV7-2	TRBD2	ASSSGSSGRAPY
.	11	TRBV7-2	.	ASSLEAPYKLF
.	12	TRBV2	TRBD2	ASLWREGLNEQF
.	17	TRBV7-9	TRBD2	ASSLGRGTSGRAWYEQY
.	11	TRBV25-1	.	ASSVGTNTEAF
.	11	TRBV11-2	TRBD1	ASSLQDRGEQY
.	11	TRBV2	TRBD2	ASILAGVHEQY